Below are 15 T cell receptor beta chains sequenced from a single sample in a study of PD-1 blockade in classical Hodgkin lymphoma. Exposure to brentuximab vedotin varied, and each patient had relapsed following autologous stem cell transplantation. Repertoires were generated with immunoSEQ multiplex PCR, while TCRdb's copy carries only in-frame clones and drops some. The sample includes about 54,000 clones, approximately 90% of them seen just once. This sample comprised peripheral blood mononuclear cells (PBMCs), obtained before the second cycle of nivolumab. These receptors originate from a human donor with classical Hodgkin lymphoma.

The rearrangement uses TRBV7-9 and TRBJ1-2; unclear D gene. V lost 1 base and J 4 bases, leaving 13 bases between the germline ends. Germline-derived CDR1 and CDR2 are SEHNR and FQNEAQ (reference sequence). CDR3 length equals 15 residues. The CDR3 DNA reads as TGTGCCAGCAGCTTAGATCGGGGAGCGAGCTATGGCTACACCTTC. Protein product: CASSLDRGASYGYTF.

The CDR3 sequence: CASSFRDRGSEQYF. The DNA of the CDR3 is TGTGCCAGCAGCTTTCGGGACAGGGGGTCCGAGCAGTACTTC. The chain combines TRBV7-3 with TRBJ2-7; 11 bases align to TRBD1. The CDR3 spans 14 residues. Losses at the gene ends were 3 bases for V and 6 bases for J; bases not matched to a gene: 4. The germline V gene encodes CDR1 SGHTA and CDR2 FQGTGA.

This rearrangement joins TRBV6-6 to TRBJ2-1; 8 bases match TRBD2. From germline, CDR1 is MNHNY and CDR2 SVGAGI (reference sequence). CDR3 length: 15 amino acids. Trimming at V came to 7 bases and at J to 2 bases, leaving 7 bases not matched to a gene. The CDR3 protein is CASNVAGTAYNEQFF. The CDR3 region has the DNA TGTGCCAGCAACGTAGCGGGAACCGCCTACAATGAGCAGTTCTTC.

V usage is TRBV7-3 and J usage is TRBJ2-3; 7 positions agree with TRBD2. Germline V gene data show CDR1 as SGHTA and CDR2 as FQGTGA. There are 15 residues in the CDR3. V trimming: 5 bases; J trimming: 2 bases; junction bases outside the gene matches: 7. In nucleotides, the CDR3 is TGTGCCAGCAGCCTGTTTAGCGGGCACACAGATACGCAGTATTTT. It specifies CASSLFSGHTDTQYF.

This chain joins TRBV7-6 and TRBJ2-6; no clear D gene. CDR1 SGHVS and CDR2 FNYEAQ come from the germline V gene. Trimming stripped 1 base from V and 0 bases from J, with 16 bases between. The length of the CDR3 is 19 residues. CDR3 sequence reads: CASSLVVVTYNSGANVLTF. The DNA for the CDR3 is TGTGCCAGCAGCTTAGTTGTCGTAACCTATAACTCTGGGGCCAACGTCCTGACTTTC. Full variable domain (outside the CDR3, taken from reference TRBV7-6 and TRBJ2-6): GAGVSQSPRYKVTKRGQDVALRCDPISGHVSLYWYRQALGQGPEFLTYFNYEAQQDKSGLPNDRFSAERPEGSISTLTIQRTEQRDSAMYRCASSLVVVTYNSGANVLTFGAGSRLTVL.

This clone is categorized as medium-sized. This chain joins TRBV6-5 and TRBJ2-1, with unresolved D. The CDR3 runs 15 residues. Per the germline V gene, CDR1 is MNHEY and CDR2 is SVGAGI. Trimming removed 6 bases from V and 2 bases from J, with 14 bases in between. In DNA, the CDR3 is TGTGCCAGCAGCCCTATAAGTGGGCCCTACAATGAGCAGTTCTTC. Its translation: CASSPISGPYNEQFF.

CDR3 sequence (DNA): TGTGCCAGCAGTCCCTTTCACTCTGGGGCCAACGTCCTGACTTTC. It codes for CASSPFHSGANVLTF. This rearrangement joins TRBV6-4 to TRBJ2-6; D is undetermined. Germline-derived CDR1 and CDR2 are MRHNA and SNTAGT. The CDR3 spans 15 residues. The V gene lost 5 bases and the J gene lost 0 bases, with 8 bases spanning the gap.

V and J are TRBV2 and TRBJ2-1; the match to TRBD1 covers 9 bases. Per germline, CDR1 SNHLY and CDR2 FYNNEI. The CDR3 length is 14 residues. The junction had 12 bases not matched to a gene; V was cut back by 3 bases and J by 15 bases. The CDR3 nucleotides read TGTGCCAGCAGTGAGAGCCGACAGGGGGAAAGGGGGTTCTTC. Translation: CASSESRQGERGFF.

The rearrangement links TRBV2 to TRBJ1-2, with 10 positions matching TRBD1. Germline CDR1 SNHLY, CDR2 FYNNEI. Trimming cost V 3 bases and J 5 bases; bases outside gene matches: 6. The CDR3 runs to 15 residues. The CDR3 spells CASSDWTGGFYGYTF. The CDR3 coding sequence is TGTGCCAGCAGTGATTGGACAGGGGGTTTTTATGGCTACACCTTC.

The rearrangement joins TRBV27 to TRBJ1-1, with 7 bases aligning to TRBD1. The CDR3 totals 12 residues. The V gene end was trimmed by 5 bases and the J gene end by 11 bases; junction bases not matched to a gene: 8. The germline V gene has CDR1 MNHEY and CDR2 SMNVEV (reference sequence). CDR3 in DNA: TGTGCCAGCAGTCCCGGGACAGTGGGGGCTTTCTTT. It specifies CASSPGTVGAFF.

The chain employs TRBV5-1 and TRBJ2-1; D may be TRBD2 (5 bases). The CDR3 is 11 amino acids. Germline CDR1 is SGHRS and CDR2 is YFSETQ. Trimming stripped 8 bases from V and 3 bases from J, with 6 bases between. Here the CDR3 reads CASRDYNEQFF. The CDR3 region has the DNA TGCGCCAGTCGGGACTACAATGAGCAGTTCTTC.

V gene TRBV19 combines with J gene TRBJ1-1; D may be TRBD1 (6 bases). V dropped 7 bases and J dropped 1 base, with 10 bases sitting between them. From germline, CDR1 is LNHDA and CDR2 SQIVND (reference sequence). The CDR3 loop spans 13 amino acids. The chain's CDR3 is CASMWTENTEAFF. CDR3 DNA: TGTGCCAGTATGTGGACAGAGAACACTGAAGCTTTCTTT.

V and J are TRBV6-4 and TRBJ1-2; the match to TRBD1 covers 10 bases. J was trimmed by 8 bases and V by 6 bases; bases with no gene match: 6. The CDR3 totals 13 residues. In germline, CDR1 is MRHNA, CDR2 SNTAGT. CDR3 nucleotides: TGTGCCAGCAGCACCGGGACAGGGGAGGGCTACACCTTC. Amino acids: CASSTGTGEGYTF.

The gene calls are TRBV19 and TRBJ2-3; no clear D. The CDR3 contains 13 residues. Germline CDR1 and CDR2: LNHDA and SQIVND (reference sequence). Trimming shortened V by 1 base and J by 2 bases, and 4 bases separated the two germline ends. The CDR3 protein is CASSIGDTDTQYF. CDR3 DNA: TGTGCCAGTAGTATAGGGGACACAGATACGCAGTATTTT.

The CDR3 region has the DNA TGTGCCAGCAGTACAGGACTAGCGGGATTCTACAATGAGCAGTTCTTC. Encoded protein: CASSTGLAGFYNEQFF. J is TRBJ2-1 and V is TRBV27; 12 bases map to TRBD2. Germline CDR1 is MNHEY and CDR2 is SMNVEV (reference sequence). CDR3 size: 16 residues. With V trimmed by 5 bases and J by 3 bases, 5 bases remained unmatched.